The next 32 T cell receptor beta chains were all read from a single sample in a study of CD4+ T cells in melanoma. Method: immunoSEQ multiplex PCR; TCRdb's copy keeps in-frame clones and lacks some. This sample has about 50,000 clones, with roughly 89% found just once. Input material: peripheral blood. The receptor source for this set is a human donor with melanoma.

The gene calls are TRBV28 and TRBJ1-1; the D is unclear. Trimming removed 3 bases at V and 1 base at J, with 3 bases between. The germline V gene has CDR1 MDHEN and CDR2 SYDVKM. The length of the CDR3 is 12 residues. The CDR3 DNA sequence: TGTGCCAGCAGTTTTTGGAACACTGAAGCTTTCTTT. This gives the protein CASSFWNTEAFF.

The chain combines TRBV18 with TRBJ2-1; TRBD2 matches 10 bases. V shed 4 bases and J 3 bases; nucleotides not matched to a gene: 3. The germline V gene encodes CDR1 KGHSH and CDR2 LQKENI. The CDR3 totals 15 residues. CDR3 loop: CASSLSGGVYNEQFF. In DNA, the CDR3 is TGTGCCAGCTCACTAAGCGGGGGGGTCTACAATGAGCAGTTCTTC.

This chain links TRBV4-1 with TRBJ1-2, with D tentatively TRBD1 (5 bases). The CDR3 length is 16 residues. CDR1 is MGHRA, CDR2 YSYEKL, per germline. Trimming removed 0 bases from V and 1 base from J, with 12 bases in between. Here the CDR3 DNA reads TGCGCCAGCAGCCAAGATAGACGGGGGTTTAACTATGGCTACACCTTC. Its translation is CASSQDRRGFNYGYTF.

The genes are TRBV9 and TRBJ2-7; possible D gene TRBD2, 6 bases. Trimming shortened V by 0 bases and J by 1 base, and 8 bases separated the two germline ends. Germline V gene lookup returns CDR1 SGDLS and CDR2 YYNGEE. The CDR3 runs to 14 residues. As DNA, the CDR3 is TGTGCCAGCAGCGTAGAGGAGGGGTCCTACGAGCAGTACTTC. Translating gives CASSVEEGSYEQYF.

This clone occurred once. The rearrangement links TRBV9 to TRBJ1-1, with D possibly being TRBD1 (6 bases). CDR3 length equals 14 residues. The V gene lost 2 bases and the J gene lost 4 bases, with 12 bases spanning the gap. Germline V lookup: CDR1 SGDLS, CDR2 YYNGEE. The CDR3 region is CASSVGQQLTEAFF. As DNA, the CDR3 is TGTGCCAGCAGCGTTGGACAGCAGCTCACTGAAGCTTTCTTT. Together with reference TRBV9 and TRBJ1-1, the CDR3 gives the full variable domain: DSGVTQTPKHLITATGQRVTLRCSPRSGDLSVYWYQQSLDQGLQFLIQYYNGEERAKGNILERFSAQQFPDLHSELNLSSLELGDSALYFCASSVGQQLTEAFFGQGTRLTVV.

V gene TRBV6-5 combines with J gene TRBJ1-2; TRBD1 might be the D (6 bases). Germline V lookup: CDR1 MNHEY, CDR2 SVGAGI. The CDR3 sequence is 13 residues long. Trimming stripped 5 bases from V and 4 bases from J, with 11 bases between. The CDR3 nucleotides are TGTGCCAGCAGTCAAACAGGGTTCTATGGCTACACCTTC. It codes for CASSQTGFYGYTF.

CDR3 in amino acids: CASNSRGGNSPLHF. As DNA, the CDR3 is TGTGCCAGCAACTCCCGCGGCGGGAATTCACCCCTCCACTTT. The gene calls are TRBV6-6 and TRBJ1-6; D call uncertain. The germline V gene has CDR1 MNHNY and CDR2 SVGAGI (reference sequence). V lost 7 bases to trimming and J lost 7 bases, with 14 bases between them. The CDR3 runs to 14 residues.

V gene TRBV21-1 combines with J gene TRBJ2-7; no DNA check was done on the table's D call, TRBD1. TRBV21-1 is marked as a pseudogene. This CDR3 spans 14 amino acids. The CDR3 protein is CASSKGQGPYEQYF. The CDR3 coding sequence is TGTGCCAGCAGCAAAGGTCAGGGTCCCTACGAGCAGTACTTC.

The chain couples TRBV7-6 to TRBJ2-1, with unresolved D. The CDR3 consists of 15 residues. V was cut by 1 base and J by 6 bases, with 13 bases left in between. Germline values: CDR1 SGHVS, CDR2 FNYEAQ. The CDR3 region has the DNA TGTGCCAGCAGCTTAGGAGTTGAACTCCTCAATGAGCAGTTCTTC. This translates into CASSLGVELLNEQFF.

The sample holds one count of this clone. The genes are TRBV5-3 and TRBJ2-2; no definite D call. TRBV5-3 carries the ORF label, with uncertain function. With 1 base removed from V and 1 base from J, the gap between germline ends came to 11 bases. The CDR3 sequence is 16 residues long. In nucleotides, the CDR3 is TGTGCCAGAAGCTTGACAGTCCCTGAGAACACCGGGGAGCTGTTTTTT. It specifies CARSLTVPENTGELFF.

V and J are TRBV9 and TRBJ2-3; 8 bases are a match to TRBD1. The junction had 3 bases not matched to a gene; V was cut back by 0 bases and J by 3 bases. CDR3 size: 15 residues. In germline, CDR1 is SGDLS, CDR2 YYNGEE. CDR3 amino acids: CASSVVGQGTDTQYF. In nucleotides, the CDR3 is TGTGCCAGCAGCGTAGTCGGACAGGGAACAGATACGCAGTATTTT.

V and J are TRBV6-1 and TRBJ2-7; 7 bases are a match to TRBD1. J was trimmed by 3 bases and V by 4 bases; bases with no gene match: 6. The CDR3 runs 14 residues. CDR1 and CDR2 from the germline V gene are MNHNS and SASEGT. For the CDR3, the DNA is TGTGCCAGCAGTGCGGATGGACAGGTCTACGAGCAGTACTTC. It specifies CASSADGQVYEQYF.

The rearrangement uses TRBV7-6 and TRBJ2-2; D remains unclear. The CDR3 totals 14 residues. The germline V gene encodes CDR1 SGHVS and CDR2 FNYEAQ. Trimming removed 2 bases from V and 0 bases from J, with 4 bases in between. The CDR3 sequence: CASSLTANTGELFF. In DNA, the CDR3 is TGTGCCAGCAGCTTAACAGCGAACACCGGGGAGCTGTTTTTT.

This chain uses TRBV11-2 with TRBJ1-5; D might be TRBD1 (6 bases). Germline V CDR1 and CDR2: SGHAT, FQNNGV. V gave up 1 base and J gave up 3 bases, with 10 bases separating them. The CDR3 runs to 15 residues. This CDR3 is CASSLGQVDNQPQHF. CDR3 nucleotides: TGTGCCAGCAGCTTAGGACAGGTTGACAATCAGCCCCAGCATTTT.

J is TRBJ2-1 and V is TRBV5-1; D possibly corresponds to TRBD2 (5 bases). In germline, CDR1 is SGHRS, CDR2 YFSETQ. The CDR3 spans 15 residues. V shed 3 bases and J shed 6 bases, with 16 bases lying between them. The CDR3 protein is CASSWDSALGNEQFF. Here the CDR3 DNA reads TGCGCCAGCAGCTGGGATAGCGCGCTCGGCAATGAGCAGTTCTTC.

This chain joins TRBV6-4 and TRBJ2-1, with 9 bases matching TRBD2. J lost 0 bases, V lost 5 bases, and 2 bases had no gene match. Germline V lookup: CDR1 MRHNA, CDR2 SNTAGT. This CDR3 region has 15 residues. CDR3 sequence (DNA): TGTGCCAGCAGTCTTAGCGGGGGCTCCTACAATGAGCAGTTCTTC. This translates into CASSLSGGSYNEQFF.

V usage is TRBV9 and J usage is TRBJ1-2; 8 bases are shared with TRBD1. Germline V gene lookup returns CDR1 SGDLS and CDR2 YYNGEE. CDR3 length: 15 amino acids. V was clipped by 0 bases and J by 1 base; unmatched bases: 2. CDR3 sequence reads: CASSVGQGHNYGYTF. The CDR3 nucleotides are TGTGCCAGCAGCGTAGGACAGGGGCATAACTATGGCTACACCTTC.

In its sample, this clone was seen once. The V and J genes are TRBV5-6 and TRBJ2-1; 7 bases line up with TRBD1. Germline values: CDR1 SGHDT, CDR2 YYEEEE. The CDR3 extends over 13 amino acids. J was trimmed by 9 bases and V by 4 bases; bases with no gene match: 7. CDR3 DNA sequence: TGTGCCAGCAGCCCGACACCAGGGGGTGAGCAGTTCTTC. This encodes CASSPTPGGEQFF. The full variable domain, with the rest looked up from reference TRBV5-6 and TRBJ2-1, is DAGVTQSPTHLIKTRGQQVTLRCSPKSGHDTVSWYQQALGQGPQFIFQYYEEEERQRGNFPDRFSGHQFPNYSSELNVNALLLGDSALYLCASSPTPGGEQFFGPGTRLTVL.

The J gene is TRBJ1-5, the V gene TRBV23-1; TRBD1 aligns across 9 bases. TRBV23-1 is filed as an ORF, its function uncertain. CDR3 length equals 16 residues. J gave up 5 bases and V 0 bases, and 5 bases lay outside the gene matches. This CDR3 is CASSQSPWTGDQPQHF. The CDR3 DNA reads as TGCGCCAGCAGTCAATCACCCTGGACAGGGGATCAGCCCCAGCATTTT.

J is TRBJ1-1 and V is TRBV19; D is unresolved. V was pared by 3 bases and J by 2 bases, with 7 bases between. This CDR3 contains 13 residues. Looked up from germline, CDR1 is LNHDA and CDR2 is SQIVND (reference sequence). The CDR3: CASSIQTNTEAFF. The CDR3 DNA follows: TGTGCCAGTAGTATTCAGACCAACACTGAAGCTTTCTTT. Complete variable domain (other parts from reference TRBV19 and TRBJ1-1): DGGITQSPKYLFRKEGQNVTLSCEQNLNHDAMYWYRQDPGQGLRLIYYSQIVNDFQKGDIAEGYSVSREKKESFPLTVTSAQKNPTAFYLCASSIQTNTEAFFGQGTRLTVV.

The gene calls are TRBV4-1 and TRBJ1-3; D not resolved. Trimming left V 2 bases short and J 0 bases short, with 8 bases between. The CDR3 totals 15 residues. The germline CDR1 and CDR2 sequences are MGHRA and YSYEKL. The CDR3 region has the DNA TGCGCCAGCAGCCAAAGGTTTCTCTCTGGAAACACCATATATTTT. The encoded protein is CASSQRFLSGNTIYF.

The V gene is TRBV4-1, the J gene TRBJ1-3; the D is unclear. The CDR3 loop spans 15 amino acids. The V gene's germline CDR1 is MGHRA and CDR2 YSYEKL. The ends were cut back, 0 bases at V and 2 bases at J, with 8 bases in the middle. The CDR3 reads CASSQDRFAGNTIYF. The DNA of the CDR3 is TGCGCCAGCAGCCAAGATCGGTTCGCTGGAAACACCATATATTTT.

The CDR3 bases are TGTGCCAGCAGCTCCAAGGTCGGGGGAACCCCTGAAGCTTTCTTT. Translation gives CASSSKVGGTPEAFF. This sequence joins TRBV7-3 and TRBJ1-1; D is possibly TRBD1 (5 bases). Germline CDR1 reads SGHTA; CDR2 reads FQGTGA. The CDR3 covers 15 residues. Deletions cut 4 bases from V and 6 bases from J, with 18 bases between.

CDR3 in amino acids: CASSVDGLGTQYF. CDR3 coding DNA: TGTGCCAGCAGCGTAGACGGGCTGGGTACGCAGTATTTT. The V and J genes are TRBV9 and TRBJ2-3; unclear D gene. The CDR3 is 13 amino acids. Germline V gives CDR1 SGDLS, CDR2 YYNGEE. Trimming removed 0 bases from V and 8 bases from J, with 10 bases in between.

The CDR3 nucleotides are TGTGCCAGCAGCTCGCAACTGACTAGCGGGGGACCATACAATGAGCAGTTCTTC. Translating it yields CASSSQLTSGGPYNEQFF. The chain links TRBV7-3 to TRBJ2-1; TRBD2 matches at 12 bases. The CDR3 is 18 amino acids. The germline V gene has CDR1 SGHTA and CDR2 FQGTGA. V shed 4 bases, J shed 4 bases, and the junction held 11 bases outside the gene matches.

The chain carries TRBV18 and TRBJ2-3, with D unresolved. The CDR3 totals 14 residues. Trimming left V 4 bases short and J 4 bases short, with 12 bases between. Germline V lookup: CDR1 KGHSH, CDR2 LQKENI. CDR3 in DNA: TGTGCCAGCTCACGGCAACTCGCAGCAGATACGCAGTATTTT. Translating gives CASSRQLAADTQYF.

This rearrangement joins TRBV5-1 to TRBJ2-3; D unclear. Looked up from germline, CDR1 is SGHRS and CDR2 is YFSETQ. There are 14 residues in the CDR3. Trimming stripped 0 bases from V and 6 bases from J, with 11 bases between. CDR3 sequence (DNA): TGCGCCAGCAGCTTGGGTAGGGCGCGGGATACGCAGTATTTT. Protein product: CASSLGRARDTQYF.

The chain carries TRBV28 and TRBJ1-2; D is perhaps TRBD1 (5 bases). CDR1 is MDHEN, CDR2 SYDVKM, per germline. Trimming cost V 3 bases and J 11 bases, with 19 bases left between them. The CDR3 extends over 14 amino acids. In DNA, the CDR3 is TGTGCCAGCAGTTTGGCGAGCCCGCTAGGGGTTTACACCTTC. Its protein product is CASSLASPLGVYTF.

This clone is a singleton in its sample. CDR3 amino acids: CASSPPSGLAPRDEQFF. CDR3 sequence (DNA): TGTGCCAGCAGTCCTCCCTCAGGACTAGCTCCTAGGGATGAGCAGTTCTTC. The gene calls are TRBV28 and TRBJ2-1; TRBD2 matches 8 bases. Germline trimming cut 5 bases from V and 8 bases from J; bases unmatched to any gene: 17. The CDR3 contains 17 residues. CDR1 is MDHEN, CDR2 SYDVKM, per germline.

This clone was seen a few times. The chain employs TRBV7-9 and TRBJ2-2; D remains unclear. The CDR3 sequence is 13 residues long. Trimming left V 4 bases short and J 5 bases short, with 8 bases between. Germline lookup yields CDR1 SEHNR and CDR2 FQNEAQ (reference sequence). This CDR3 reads CASSSPGTGELFF. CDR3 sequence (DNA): TGTGCCAGCAGCTCCCCCGGGACCGGGGAGCTGTTTTTT.

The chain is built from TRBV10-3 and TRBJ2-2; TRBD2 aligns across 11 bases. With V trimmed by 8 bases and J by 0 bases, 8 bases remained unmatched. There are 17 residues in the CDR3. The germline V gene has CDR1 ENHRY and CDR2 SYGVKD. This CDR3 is CAIPAGSGGANTGELFF. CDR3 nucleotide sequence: TGTGCCATCCCCGCGGGTAGCGGGGGGGCGAACACCGGGGAGCTGTTTTTT.

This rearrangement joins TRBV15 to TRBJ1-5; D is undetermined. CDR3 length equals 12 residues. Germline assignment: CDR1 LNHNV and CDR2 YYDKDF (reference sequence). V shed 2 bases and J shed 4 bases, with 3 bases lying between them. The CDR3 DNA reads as TGTGCCACCAGCAGATTTAATCAGCCCCAGCATTTT. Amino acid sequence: CATSRFNQPQHF.